The T cell receptor beta chain described here comes from a study of blood T cells in healthy people across ages. The overall study: Template switching recovered approximately one barcoded beta molecule for every two T cells.

A second PCR, run for about 6 to 11 cycles, used a sample-barcoded 5' primer plus a J-beta primer mix. The authors tagged each cDNA molecule using a template-switch adaptor with 12 random nucleotides. TCRdb re-called the 5' RACE reads through MiXCR, storing one row per CDR3 protein. The table lists about 1.1 million distinct CDR3 sequences, more than 30% of them singletons. The CDR3 consists of 14 residues. Germline-derived CDR1 and CDR2 are MDHEN and SYDVKM. Worth noting for this clonotype: Its antigen remains unknown. Its ends do not fully match the called genes, so a read error is possible.

Healthy Caucasian individuals from Russia aged about 6 to 100 were enrolled as donors. Study findings and constraints: What prevented conclusive comparison of naive and antigen-experienced cells was that PBMCs were unsorted.

The sequence derives from a man aged 18 to 30 in good health. This chain links TRBV28 with TRBJ1-5, with D perhaps TRBD1 (5 bases). Sample: blood. The CDR3 sequence: CASIDRGGDQLQHF. CDR3 DNA sequence: TGTGCCAGCATCGACCGCGGGGGAGATCAGCTCCAGCATTTT.